This is a list of T cell receptor beta chains from one sample in a study of identifying expanded T cells in peripheral blood. Here immunoSEQ multiplex PCR was the method, and the copy in TCRdb shows in-frame clones only, minus some. Of around 94,000 clones listed, around 89% are singletons. Sequenced: blood. These receptors were taken from a person aged 18-70 years in good health. The CDR3 runs from the conserved cysteine through the conserved F or W. A D gene is named only where the DNA matches it firmly.

d_gene	v_gene	j_gene	CDR3aa	CDR3nt
-	TRBV25-1	TRBJ1-2	CASYWPFYGYTF	TGTGCCTCGTATTGGCCGTTCTATGGCTACACCTTC
TRBD2	TRBV11-2	TRBJ2-1	CASSLDMASGRNEQFF	TGTGCCAGCAGCTTAGATATGGCTAGCGGGAGGAATGAGCAGTTCTTC
TRBD1	TRBV7-9	TRBJ2-7	CASSSEKDRAMEYF	TGTGCCAGCAGCTCCGAGAAGGACAGGGCAATGGAGTACTTC
-	TRBV2	TRBJ2-1	CASSPSKGLHEQFF	TGTGCCAGCAGCCCCTCCAAAGGACTTCATGAGCAGTTCTTC
TRBD1	TRBV5-4	TRBJ1-2	CASSSGQGYYGYTF	TGTGCCAGCAGCAGCGGACAGGGGTACTATGGCTACACCTTC
TRBD2	TRBV7-2	TRBJ2-2	CASSFGTTVVTGELFF	TGTGCCAGCAGCTTCGGGACTACGGTTGTCACCGGGGAGCTGTTTTTT
-	TRBV5-4	TRBJ1-2	CASSAWEGSYGYTF	TGTGCCAGCAGCGCATGGGAGGGGTCCTATGGCTACACCTTC
-	TRBV19	TRBJ1-5	CASSLQGLNQPQHF	TGTGCCAGTAGTCTACAGGGCCTAAATCAGCCCCAGCATTTT
-	TRBV5-1	TRBJ1-2	CASSPAAELANYGYTF	TGCGCCAGCAGCCCCGCCGCGGAACTAGCTAACTATGGCTACACCTTC
-	TRBV10-2	TRBJ2-7	CASSDLGGDEQYF	TGCGCCAGCAGTGACCTTGGGGGCGACGAGCAGTACTTC
TRBD1	TRBV7-9	TRBJ2-2	CASSPWTGRNTGELFF	TGTGCCAGCAGCCCCTGGACAGGGAGAAACACCGGGGAGCTGTTTTTT
TRBD2	TRBV27	TRBJ2-3	CASQGTFWTSGGADTQYF	TGTGCCAGCCAGGGGACGTTTTGGACTAGCGGGGGGGCCGATACGCAGTATTTT
-	TRBV27	TRBJ1-1	CASSTQGLVTEAFF	TGTGCCAGCAGTACCCAGGGGTTAGTCACTGAAGCTTTCTTT
TRBD2	TRBV7-9	TRBJ2-3	CATLSLAGIADTQYF	TGTGCCACCCTCTCTTTAGCGGGGATTGCAGATACGCAGTATTTT
-	TRBV18	TRBJ2-7	CASSPSETGGAPYEQYF	TGTGCCAGCTCACCCTCTGAAACAGGGGGGGCTCCCTACGAGCAGTACTTC
-	TRBV5-1	TRBJ1-4	CASSWGGLGEKLFF	TGCGCCAGCAGCTGGGGAGGGTTGGGTGAAAAACTGTTTTTT
TRBD2	TRBV7-2	TRBJ2-1	CASSLKRGVSNEQFF	TGTGCCAGCAGCCTCAAGCGGGGGGTGTCCAATGAGCAGTTCTTC
-	TRBV6-5	TRBJ2-3	CAVRSGSRTDTQYF	TGTGCCGTCCGCAGCGGGTCGAGGACAGATACGCAGTATTTT
TRBD2	TRBV5-1	TRBJ2-3	CASSLRLAGGQVTDTQYF	TGCGCCAGCAGCTTAAGACTAGCGGGGGGCCAAGTCACAGATACGCAGTATTTT
-	TRBV7-3	TRBJ2-7	CASSPGVDEQYF	TGTGCCAGCAGCCCAGGGGTCGACGAGCAGTACTTC
-	TRBV2	TRBJ2-7	CASRDSLSSYEQYF	TGTGCCAGCAGGGACAGCCTGAGCTCCTACGAGCAGTACTTC
TRBD1	TRBV11-2	TRBJ1-6	CASREQGASSPLHF	TGTGCCAGCAGGGAACAGGGGGCAAGTTCACCCCTCCACTTT
-	TRBV4-1	TRBJ2-6	CASSQGIFRGANVLTF	TGCGCCAGCAGCCAAGGAATTTTCAGAGGGGCCAACGTCCTGACTTTC
-	TRBV5-1	TRBJ2-1	CASSLSTHNEQFF	TGCGCCAGCTCCCTTAGTACCCACAATGAGCAGTTCTTC
TRBD2	TRBV10-3	TRBJ2-7	CAISGGTSGSTYEQYF	TGTGCCATCAGTGGGGGGACTAGCGGGAGCACCTACGAGCAGTACTTC
-	TRBV7-2	TRBJ1-2	CASSPPPARNYGYTF	TGTGCCAGCAGCCCTCCCCCGGCGAGAAACTATGGCTACACCTTC
-	TRBV6-1	TRBJ2-3	CASSELIGVSRTDTQYF	TGTGCCAGCAGTGAACTTATAGGTGTCTCCCGCACAGATACGCAGTATTTT
TRBD1	TRBV18	TRBJ1-1	CASSLQGRTEAFF	TGTGCCAGCTCGTTACAGGGGAGGACTGAAGCTTTCTTT